One sample yielded the 9 T cell receptor beta chains listed below, sequenced in a study of T-cell memory formation after mild COVID-19. Via MiXCR, TCRdb re-called the 5' RACE reads, giving one row per CDR3 protein. Of around 190,000 distinct CDR3 sequences listed, 18% are singletons. Material: PBMCs or a T cell subset sorted from them (not recorded which). The origin of the receptors is a man aged 18 to 35 who had mild COVID-19 (a few samples of this study predate the infection). Cell type and time point are not known.

This clonotype was recorded a few times. This sequence joins TRBV20-1 and TRBJ2-7; D is possibly TRBD1 or TRBD2 (5 bases each). This CDR3 is 13 amino acids long. The germline V and J ends were trimmed by 3 bases and 2 bases, with 11 bases remaining between them. Germline-derived CDR1 and CDR2 are DFQATT and SNEGSKA (reference sequence). The CDR3 loop is CSARWDVTYEQYF. CDR3 sequence (DNA): TGCAGTGCTAGGTGGGACGTTACCTACGAGCAGTACTTC.

The CDR3 DNA reads as TGTGCCAGCAGTTACCTGGTTCCGGGGGTTGGGGAGACCCAGTACTTC. It is translated as CASSYLVPGVGETQYF. The rearrangement joins TRBV6-5 to TRBJ2-5, with D perhaps matching TRBD2 (6 bases). Per the germline V gene, CDR1 is MNHEY and CDR2 is SVGAGI. Trimming took off 2 bases at V and 5 bases at J, with 18 bases between the two ends. The CDR3 spans 16 residues.

This clonotype turned up a few times. The J gene is TRBJ1-6, the V gene TRBV9; the D is unclear. The CDR3 runs to 13 residues. In germline, CDR1 is SGDLS, CDR2 YYNGEE. Trimming cost V 0 bases and J 14 bases, with 12 bases left between them. The CDR3 loop reads CASSVALVSTLHF. In DNA, the CDR3 is TGTGCCAGCAGCGTAGCCCTAGTGAGCACCCTCCACTTT.

This clonotype was recorded at least ten times. The chain carries TRBV20-1 and TRBJ2-1, with 8 bases aligning to TRBD2. V was clipped by 4 bases and J by 9 bases; unmatched bases: 8. Germline-derived CDR1 and CDR2 are DFQATT and SNEGSKA (reference sequence). The CDR3 has 13 amino acids. The CDR3 reads CSAKRLARIEQFF. CDR3 in DNA: TGCAGTGCTAAAAGACTAGCGCGGATTGAGCAGTTCTTC.

This clonotype was seen only a few times. J is TRBJ2-3 and V is TRBV3-1; 14 positions match TRBD2. The CDR3 runs to 15 residues. Germline CDR1 is LGHDT and CDR2 is YNNKEL (reference sequence). V lost 4 bases, J lost 5 bases, and 2 bases stayed unmatched. CDR3 region: CASSPGTSGGDTQYF. CDR3 nucleotides: TGTGCCAGCAGCCCCGGGACTAGCGGGGGAGATACGCAGTATTTT.

The chain carries TRBV12-3 or TRBV12-4 and TRBJ2-7; TRBD2 matches 9 bases. The CDR3 sequence is 14 residues long. Losses at the gene ends were 3 bases for V and 6 bases for J; bases not matched to a gene: 6. The CDR3 nucleotides are TGTGCCAGCAGTTTCGGCGGGGGGGCACTCGAGCAGTACGTC. This encodes CASSFGGGALEQYV.

This clonotype was picked up a small number of times. The rearrangement uses TRBV29-1 and TRBJ2-5; tentative D call: TRBD2 (5 bases). The CDR3 totals 12 residues. V shed 5 bases and J shed 4 bases, with 11 bases lying between them. Per the germline V gene, CDR1 is SQVTM and CDR2 is ANQGSEA. CDR3 loop: CSVCFEGETQYF. The CDR3, as DNA: TGCAGCGTTTGCTTCGAGGGAGAGACCCAGTACTTC.

This chain links TRBV24-1 with TRBJ1-1; no clear D gene. Germline V gives CDR1 KGHDR, CDR2 SFDVKD. The CDR3 is 13 amino acids. Trimming stripped 3 bases from V and 6 bases from J, with 10 bases between. As DNA, the CDR3 is TGTGCCACCAGTGATCCGCGGCGCCCTGAAGCTTTCTTT. Translating gives CATSDPRRPEAFF.

The rearrangement uses TRBV24-1 and TRBJ2-1, with 10 bases aligning to TRBD1. The germline gives CDR1 KGHDR, CDR2 SFDVKD. The length of the CDR3 is 13 residues. V dropped 7 bases and J dropped 8; count of bases not matched to a gene: 4. CDR3 DNA sequence: TGTGCCACCAGGGGACAGGGGCGGCATGAGCAGTTCTTC. Translated, it gives CATRGQGRHEQFF.